Listed below are T cell receptor beta chains from one sample, sequenced in a study of Ad26.COV2.S vaccination and SARS-CoV-2 variants. Sequenced by immunoSEQ multiplex PCR; TCRdb stores in-frame clones only, minus some. The repertoire holds tens of thousands of clones, with under 90% as singletons. Here the sequenced sample was peripheral blood, taken after recovery from COVID-19. The receptors come from a human donor who had recovered from COVID-19. Each CDR3 is given without its conserved first and last residue. Fields, in order: D gene, clone size, V gene, J gene, CDR3 protein. The D gene is left open where the match is weak. Expanded clones are given a class, and other clones once, few, many or no size at all.

.	few	TRBV11-3	TRBJ2-7	ASSSGQLSYEQY
.	many	TRBV6-6	TRBJ1-6	ASSPTGSFQLGSPLH
TRBD2	.	TRBV6-2/TRBV6-3	TRBJ2-7	ASSDSTSGTSYEQY
.	.	TRBV12-5	TRBJ1-1	ASGLGEGLRTEAF
.	.	TRBV11-2	TRBJ2-1	ASSLVRGMEF
TRBD1	.	TRBV18	TRBJ1-1	ASSPIVPGGWNMNTEAF
.	.	TRBV2	TRBJ1-1	ASSVRGTEAF
.	.	TRBV2	TRBJ1-5	ASRSGLSNQPQH
.	.	TRBV11-3	TRBJ2-2	ASSLDFSGELF
TRBD1	.	TRBV3-1/TRBV3-2	TRBJ2-2	ASSHTTGANTGELF
.	.	TRBV19	TRBJ2-6	ASMDPGRRHSGANVLT
.	.	TRBV6-5	TRBJ1-5	ASRLDGGGNQPQH
.	.	TRBV19	TRBJ1-2	ASSIQRSGYT
.	.	TRBV5-4	TRBJ2-7	ASSDPSGEQY
.	.	TRBV14	TRBJ2-5	ASSHFPGLQETQY
.	.	TRBV13	TRBJ2-3	ASSLEGSSTDTQY
.	.	TRBV28	TRBJ1-1	ASSSRYTGPAF
.	.	TRBV7-3	TRBJ1-2	ASSPTARGGYT
TRBD1	.	TRBV5-1	TRBJ2-7	ASSLEQGSYEQY
.	.	TRBV28	TRBJ2-4	ASSGRAQGEDIQY
TRBD2	.	TRBV28	TRBJ2-1	ASSSPVGRAYNEQF
TRBD2	few	TRBV7-3	TRBJ2-7	ASSLGGGPNEQY
.	.	TRBV28	TRBJ1-5	ASRLSNQPQH
.	.	TRBV28	TRBJ2-1	ASSFFVASNEQF
TRBD2	.	TRBV5-5	TRBJ2-3	ASSLEGGRTDTQY
.	.	TRBV20-1	TRBJ2-1	SASLHNEQF
TRBD1	few	TRBV7-7	TRBJ2-2	ASSPGQGSTGELF
.	.	TRBV5-4	TRBJ2-7	ASSVLTGEQY